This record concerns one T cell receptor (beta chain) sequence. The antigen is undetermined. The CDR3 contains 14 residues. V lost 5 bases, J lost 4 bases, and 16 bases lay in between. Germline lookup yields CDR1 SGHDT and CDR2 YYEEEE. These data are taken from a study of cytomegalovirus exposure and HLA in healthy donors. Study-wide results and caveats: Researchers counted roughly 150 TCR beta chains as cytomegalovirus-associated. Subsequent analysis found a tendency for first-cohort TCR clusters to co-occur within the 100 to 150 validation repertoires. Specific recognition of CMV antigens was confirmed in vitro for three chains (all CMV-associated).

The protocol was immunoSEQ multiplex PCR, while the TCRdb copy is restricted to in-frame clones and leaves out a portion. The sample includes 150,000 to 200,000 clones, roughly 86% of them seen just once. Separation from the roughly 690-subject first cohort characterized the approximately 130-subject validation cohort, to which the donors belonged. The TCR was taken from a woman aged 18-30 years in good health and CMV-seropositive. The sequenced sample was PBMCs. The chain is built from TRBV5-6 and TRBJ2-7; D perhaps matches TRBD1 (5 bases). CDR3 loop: CASSPAGIWYEQYF. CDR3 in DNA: TGTGCCAGCAGTCCCGCAGGGATCTGGTACGAGCAGTACTTC.